Listed here are 7 T cell receptor beta chains from one sample, sequenced in a study of early T cells in non-severe SARS-CoV-2 infection (dated by TCRdb to about 2021). The library was produced with 5' RACE. Sequencer: NextSeq 500. TCRdb reworked the public reads: Q25 trimming with fastp, MiXCR clone assembly, productive beta chains retained. Rows with one shared CDR3 protein collapse into an entry with the most common genes and DNA. The sample table contains tens of thousands of distinct CDR3 sequences; only one count was recorded for 12% of them. Approximately 4.5% of the sample goes to the ten largest clones. Specimen: whole blood. The source of these receptors is an adult who was a healthcare worker with PCR-confirmed SARS-CoV-2 infection or an uninfected control (not recorded which).

Only one count was recorded for this clonotype. Mismatch with germline at one junction end may stem from a read error. The chain combines TRBV29-1 with TRBJ2-2, with TRBD2 matching over 8 bases. In germline, CDR1 is SQVTM, CDR2 ANQGSEA. This CDR3 is built from 14 residues. CDR3 in amino acids: CSFRAGGDTGELYF. CDR3 nucleotides: TGCAGCTTCCGTGCGGGGGGCGACACCGGGGAGCTGTATTTT.

This clonotype was seen repeatedly, ten times or more. In DNA form, the CDR3 reads TGCAGTGCTAGAGGCCTATCGACAGGGCCCGAGCAGTACTTC. Amino acids: CSARGLSTGPEQYF. The chain combines TRBV20-1 with TRBJ2-7, with TRBD1 matching over 7 bases. With 1 base clipped from V and 6 bases from J, the junction kept 9 bases outside the gene matches. The CDR3 is 14 amino acids. Germline V gene lookup returns CDR1 DFQATT and CDR2 SNEGSKA (reference sequence).

The table lists this clonotype with a few counts. The V call is TRBV6-2 or TRBV6-3, the J call TRBJ2-7, with TRBD2 matching 7 bases. Per germline, CDR1 MNHEY and CDR2 SVGEGT. The CDR3 covers 14 residues. The trim removed 1 base at V and 6 bases at J, leaving 6 bases unmatched. For the CDR3, the DNA is TGTGCCAGCAGTTACTTGGCGGGAGTACGCGAGCAGTACTTC. Translation: CASSYLAGVREQYF.

This clonotype appeared a few times. The rearrangement links TRBV10-3 to TRBJ2-1; 8 nucleotides line up with TRBD1. CDR1 and CDR2 from the germline V gene are ENHRY and SYGVKD. V was pared by 0 bases and J by 2 bases, with 0 bases of the junction left unmatched. The CDR3 consists of 15 residues. CDR3 residues: CAISESGQAYNEQFF. CDR3 DNA sequence: TGTGCCATCAGTGAGTCGGGACAGGCCTACAATGAGCAGTTCTTC.

J is TRBJ2-5 and V is TRBV27, with 14 bases aligning to TRBD2. V lost 6 bases to trimming and J lost 2 bases; unmatched junction nucleotides: 14. The CDR3 covers 19 residues. Per germline, CDR1 MNHEY and CDR2 SMNVEV (reference sequence). CDR3 residues: CASRRGLVGLAGVQETQYF. CDR3 bases: TGTGCCAGCAGGAGAGGGCTTGTGGGACTAGCGGGGGTTCAAGAGACCCAGTACTTC.

This clonotype came up many times. This sequence joins TRBV5-1 and TRBJ1-1, with D possibly TRBD1 on 6 matching bases. Per the germline V gene, CDR1 is SGHRS and CDR2 is YFSETQ. This CDR3 is 14 amino acids long. The V end lost 2 bases, the J end lost 3 bases, and 11 bases lay between the germline ends. CDR3 protein: CASSLQGRDTEAFF. In DNA form, the CDR3 reads TGCGCCAGCAGCTTACAGGGACGGGACACTGAAGCTTTCTTT.

The CDR3 spells CASSPRIAGRDVDTQYF. DNA of the CDR3: TGTGCCAGCAGCCCCCGGATAGCGGGGAGAGACGTAGATACGCAGTATTTT. The V call is TRBV11-2, the J call TRBJ2-3; 8 bases line up with TRBD2. CDR3 length: 17 residues. Germline assignment: CDR1 SGHAT and CDR2 FQNNGV. The J segment lost 5 bases and the V segment lost 5 bases, leaving 15 bases of the junction unmatched.